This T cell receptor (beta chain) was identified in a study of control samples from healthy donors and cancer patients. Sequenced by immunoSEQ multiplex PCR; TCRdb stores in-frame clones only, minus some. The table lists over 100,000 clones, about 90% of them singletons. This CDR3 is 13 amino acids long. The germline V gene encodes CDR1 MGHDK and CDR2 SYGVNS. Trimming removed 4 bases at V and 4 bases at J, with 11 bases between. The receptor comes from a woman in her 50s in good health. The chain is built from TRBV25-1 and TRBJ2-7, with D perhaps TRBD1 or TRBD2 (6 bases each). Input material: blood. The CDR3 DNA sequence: TGTGCCAGCAGTGTTGGGGGGCTGTACGAGCAGTACTTC. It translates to CASSVGGLYEQYF.